This paragraph reports one T cell receptor (beta chain). This sample was taken from a study of T cells in Graves' hyperthyroidism and ophthalmopathy. The CDR3 has 18 residues. Per the germline V gene, CDR1 is SQVTM and CDR2 is ANQGSEA. The J segment lost 2 bases and the V segment lost 2 bases, leaving 14 bases of the junction unmatched. Regions amplified from RNA transcripts were the TCR beta CDR3 regions. First-round RT-PCR targeting the TCR CDR3 was performed with the HTBI primer set. TCRdb re-called the multiplex PCR reads with MiXCR, one entry per CDR3 protein. Found here are about 640,000 distinct CDR3 sequences, around 21% of them singletons; the top ten hold roughly 30%.

The TCR was taken from a man aged 30-40 years with Graves' ophthalmopathy. Source material: blood. The rearrangement joins TRBV29-1 to TRBJ2-3, with 9 positions matching TRBD1. The CDR3 DNA follows: TGCAGCGTTGAAAGTCGAACCGCCCGGGACAGGGCCACAGATACGCAGTATTTT. Translating it yields CSVESRTARDRATDTQYF.